This entry concerns a single T cell receptor (beta chain). Its antigen is unknown. It has no much larger one-base neighbor in the sample; base qualities were not kept. The CDR3 sequence holds 15 residues, the cysteine and phenylalanine included. The entry retains the CDR3 DNA only, 45 bases that are in frame from base 1. The immunoSEQ Assay, a bias-controlled multiplex PCR, was used to amplify TCRbeta CDR3 regions from genomic DNA. In the authors' own workflow: Within the assay, amplification of reference gene primers was used to estimate how many nucleated cells each sample contained. Sequence reads were collapsed and filtered to measure the absolute abundance of every unique TCRbeta CDR3 rearrangement. For each sample, productive Simpson clonality was calculated as the square root of Simpson's diversity index over productive rearrangements. TCRdb re-hosts the immuneACCESS table, in-frame sequences only. Its copies lack some clones; in the studies checked, an unresolved V gene accounts for under half of them, and the cause for the rest is not known. The DNA was the basis for D and trimming; V, J and clone size are from that table. This sample comprises roughly 52,000 clones, roughly 90% of them detected only once. About 8.5% of the sample is held by the ten biggest clonotypes.

The collaborating institutions used their own protocols to collect whole blood in K2EDTA tubes. For TCRbeta analysis, collaborators shipped samples in one of three forms: frozen whole blood, isolated PBMCs, or DNA extracted from either of those sample types. The data derive from a study of blood T cell repertoires in COVID-19 (dated by TCRdb to 2020 to 2021). Broadly, across the study: The collaborator samples originated in the United States, Italy and Spain and spanned the acute and convalescent phases of COVID-19. A freely available public database, intended as a resource for researchers studying the immune response to SARS-CoV-2, is where the repertoires were released. Subjects who had been exposed to COVID-19, were actively infected with it, or had recovered from it provided the deeply sampled blood TCRbeta repertoires that made up the dataset. Where available, HLA class I and class II types were obtained from metadata supplied by the sample provider rather than from assay-based typing. The prospective study material was composed of cDNA or gDNA derived from T cells, B-cell-depleted T cells, or PBMCs. A de-identified subject ID, COVID-19 status, age in years and sex were almost always included in the sample metadata. Samples came from the ongoing ImmuneRACE study (first 160 participants) plus 1,254 subjects from 6 global collaborators. What the authors observed across the whole study: Clinical and demographic metadata were provided uncurated, with the amount varying by source and participant.

This TCR came from a man in his fifties or sixties with active COVID-19. The sequence joins TRBV21-1 to TRBJ2-7; TRBD1, the D gene given by the table, was not confirmed from the DNA. TRBV21-1 is described as a pseudogene. Sample: peripheral blood. The CDR3 region has the sequence CASSKERQGAYEQYF. In nucleotide form, the sequence is TGTGCCAGCAGCAAAGAGAGACAGGGCGCCTACGAGCAGTACTTC.